The T cell receptor (beta chain) described here comes from a study of blood T cell repertoires in COVID-19 (dated by TCRdb to the early 2020s). The study in broad terms: Samples from collaborators originated in the United States, Italy and Spain and spanned both the acute and convalescent phases of COVID-19. The material from the prospective study consisted of cDNA or gDNA derived from T cells, B-cell-depleted T cells, or PBMCs. Subjects who had been exposed to COVID-19, were actively infected with it, or had recovered from it provided the deeply sampled blood TCRbeta repertoires that made up the dataset. The repertoires were released in a freely available public database intended as a resource for research on the immune response to SARS-CoV-2. Samples were obtained from the ongoing ImmuneRACE study (first 160 participants) and from about 1,300 subjects provided by 6 global collaborators. A de-identified subject ID, COVID-19 status, age in years and sex were almost always included in the sample metadata. Where HLA class I and class II types were available, the types were taken from metadata supplied by the sample provider, not from assay-based typing. The investigation overall reported the following: How much clinical and demographic metadata was included differed by source and by participant, and the metadata was provided uncurated.

TCRbeta CDR3 regions were amplified from genomic DNA using the immunoSEQ Assay, a bias-controlled multiplex PCR. For the original study's pipeline: The number of nucleated cells in each sample was estimated by amplification of reference gene primers within the assay. Sequence reads were collapsed and filtered to measure the absolute abundance of every unique TCRbeta CDR3 rearrangement. For each sample, productive Simpson clonality was calculated as the square root of Simpson's diversity index over productive rearrangements. In TCRdb, the immuneACCESS table is reduced to in-frame sequences with V and J assigned. These tables do not hold every clone; where another copy was compared, an unresolved V gene accounts for under half, and the others remain unexplained. That table furnishes V, J and clone size, whereas the DNA furnished D and trimming. This sample has roughly 350,000 clones in its table, and around 87% of those were observed once. Roughly a tenth of the sample is held by the ten biggest clonotypes.

About this clone: The antigen it recognizes is unknown. Lacking the conserved final phenylalanine or tryptophan, this CDR3 likely reflects a read error. No DNA is shown, since the ends of the CDR3 on it are uncertain; the CDR3 is the one TCRdb lists.

One collaborating source in Seattle enrolled patients while the patients were actively infected and followed the patients over time throughout the course of disease. The collaborating institutions used their own protocols to collect whole blood in K2EDTA tubes. For TCRbeta analysis, collaborators shipped samples in one of three forms: frozen whole blood, isolated PBMCs, or DNA extracted from either of those sample types. Sequenced input: peripheral blood. This clonotype was obtained from a woman in her thirties with COVID-19, enrolled during active disease.

The CDR3 region has the sequence CASSEVLEGSLWS. The chain is made from TRBV6-1 and TRBJ1-3. The CDR3 is 13 residues long, counting both termini. As encoded in the germline V gene, CDR1 is MNHNS while CDR2 is SASEGT.